The 29 T cell receptor beta chains below all came from one sample that was sequenced in a study of neurological immune-mediated disorders. Each CDR3 protein gets one entry after TCRdb re-called the 5' RACE reads with MiXCR. The sample consists of around 50,000 distinct CDR3 sequences, around 3.6% of them appearing once. Sequenced material: PBMCs. The receptor set was obtained from a woman aged 30 to 39 with multiple sclerosis.

This clonotype was counted at least ten times. The chain links TRBV12-3 or TRBV12-4 to TRBJ2-2, with a tentative D call TRBD2 (6 bases). The CDR3 is 12 amino acids. V lost 3 bases to trimming and J lost 7 bases, with 6 bases between them. In DNA form, the CDR3 reads TGTGCCAGCAGTTTGGAGGGCGGGGAGCTGTTTTTT. Its protein is CASSLEGGELFF.

Many counts were recorded for this clonotype. The chain couples TRBV15 to TRBJ2-7; D unclear. The V gene's germline CDR1 is LNHNV and CDR2 YYDKDF (reference sequence). The CDR3 has 15 residues. V lost 1 base, J lost 1 base, and 11 bases lay in between. The CDR3 DNA is TGTGCCACCAGCAGAGCCCAAGCTAGTTCCTACGAGCAGTACTTC. Amino acids: CATSRAQASSYEQYF.

This clonotype was seen many times. The J gene is TRBJ1-2, the V gene TRBV12-3 or TRBV12-4, with 9 bases fitting TRBD1. The CDR3 consists of 16 residues. The V and J ends lost 1 base and 5 bases, in that order; junction bases with no gene match: 8. For the CDR3, the DNA is TGTGCCAGCAGTTTAGGGGACAGGGCCAGGATATATGGCTACACCTTC. Translating gives CASSLGDRARIYGYTF.

This clonotype was seen ten or more times. V and J are TRBV7-2 and TRBJ1-6, with TRBD1 matching 12 bases. Germline values: CDR1 SGHTA, CDR2 FQGNSA. The CDR3 loop spans 17 amino acids. With V trimmed by 4 bases and J by 3 bases, 4 bases remained unmatched. DNA for the CDR3: TGTGCCAGCAGCTACGGGACAGGGGGCCACTATAATTCACCCCTCCACTTT. The encoded protein is CASSYGTGGHYNSPLHF.

This clonotype was recorded many times. The CDR3 DNA follows: TGCGCCAGCAGCTCCACCCGGGCCAACTATGGCTACACCTTC. This sequence encodes CASSSTRANYGYTF. This chain uses TRBV5-1 with TRBJ1-2; D not resolved. Trimming cost V 3 bases and J 2 bases, with 11 bases left between them. The CDR3 is made up of 14 amino acids. Per germline, CDR1 SGHRS and CDR2 YFSETQ. Variable domain in full (rest from reference TRBV5-1 and TRBJ1-2): KAGVTQTPRYLIKTRGQQVTLSCSPISGHRSVSWYQQTPGQGLQFLFEYFSETQRNKGNFPGRFSGRQFSNSRSEMNVSTLELGDSALYLCASSSTRANYGYTFGSGTRLTVV.

This clonotype was picked up many times. J is TRBJ1-4 and V is TRBV20-1, with D unclear. The CDR3 has 14 residues. Trimming pared 0 bases from V and 1 base from J, leaving 6 bases between. CDR1 is DFQATT and CDR2 is SNEGSKA in the germline V gene (reference sequence). CDR3 protein: CSARDVLTNEKLFF. CDR3 DNA: TGCAGTGCTAGAGACGTACTAACTAATGAAAAACTGTTTTTT.

This clonotype was counted ten times or more. This chain links TRBV10-3 with TRBJ2-1; 14 positions agree with TRBD2. J lost 1 base, V lost 4 bases, and 6 bases had no gene match. The CDR3 sequence is 18 residues long. From germline, CDR1 is ENHRY and CDR2 SYGVKD. In DNA, the CDR3 is TGTGCCATCAGTGTGACTAGCGGGGGGGCAAGGTCCTACAATGAGCAGTTCTTC. Amino acids: CAISVTSGGARSYNEQFF.

This clonotype was found many times. The V call is TRBV20-1, the J call TRBJ2-2; 7 bases line up with TRBD1. The CDR3 is made up of 13 amino acids. The germline V gene encodes CDR1 DFQATT and CDR2 SNEGSKA (reference sequence). V was pared by 4 bases and J by 6 bases, with 5 bases of the junction left unmatched. In DNA, the CDR3 is TGCAGTGCTAAGGGGGCGGGCGCCGGGGAGCTGTTTTTT. Translation: CSAKGAGAGELFF.

This clonotype has only a few counts. A much larger clone sits a single nucleotide away, making a read error possible. The V call is TRBV29-1, the J call TRBJ2-2; tentative D call: TRBD1 (6 bases). Germline values: CDR1 SQVTM, CDR2 ANQGSEA. The CDR3 spans 13 residues. Between the trimmed V and J ends, which lost 6 bases and 5 bases, there was a span of 13 bases. CDR3 residues: CSVKGVVTGELFF. CDR3 in DNA: TGCAGCGTAAAGGGGGTGGTTACCGGGGAGCTGTTTTTT.

This clonotype occurred many times. The V gene is TRBV5-8, the J gene TRBJ2-7; D may be TRBD1 or TRBD2 (5 bases each). V lost 5 bases to trimming and J lost 6 bases, with 15 bases between them. CDR1 is SGHTS, CDR2 YDEGEE, per germline. This CDR3 is built from 13 residues. The CDR3 here is CASRQDPGLEQYF. The CDR3 DNA follows: TGTGCCAGCAGACAAGATCCGGGGCTCGAGCAGTACTTC.

This clonotype was found many times. This chain links TRBV5-1 with TRBJ2-5, with TRBD2 matching 7 bases. The junction had 10 bases not matched to a gene; V was cut back by 6 bases and J by 5 bases. The CDR3 contains 14 residues. Looked up from germline, CDR1 is SGHRS and CDR2 is YFSETQ. The chain's CDR3 is CASNVAGAGETQYF. Written as DNA, the CDR3 is TGCGCCAGCAATGTGGCGGGAGCCGGGGAGACCCAGTACTTC.

This clonotype was seen ten or more times. This chain connects TRBV3-1 to TRBJ2-3, with TRBD2 matching over 8 bases. The germline V gene encodes CDR1 LGHDT and CDR2 YNNKEL (reference sequence). After removal of 3 bases from V and 4 bases from J, the junction contained 3 bases not matched to a gene. The CDR3 has 14 amino acids. The CDR3 nucleotides read TGTGCCAGCAGCCACGGGGGGGTGCCAGATACGCAGTATTTT. It encodes CASSHGGVPDTQYF.

In the case of this clonotype: This is likely a read error, given that the CDR3 carries no conserved phenylalanine or tryptophan at its end. The V call is TRBV7-9, the J call TRBJ1-2; D might be TRBD1 (5 bases). The CDR3 runs to 14 residues. V was trimmed by 6 bases and J by 3 bases, leaving 14 bases between them. CDR1 is SEHNR and CDR2 is FQNEAQ in the germline V gene (reference sequence). The chain's CDR3 is CASRPDSGYYGYTN. CDR3 bases: TGTGCCAGCAGACCAGACAGCGGCTACTATGGCTACACCAAC.

At least ten counts were recorded for this clonotype. CDR3 sequence: CASSSWGDQEGYTF. The CDR3 DNA follows: TGCGCCAGCAGTTCCTGGGGAGACCAGGAAGGCTACACCTTC. The V and J genes are TRBV5-1 and TRBJ1-2; D gene ambiguous. The CDR3 has 14 amino acids. With 5 bases removed from V and 8 bases from J, the gap between germline ends came to 19 bases. CDR1 and CDR2 from the germline V gene are SGHRS and YFSETQ.

J is TRBJ2-1 and V is TRBV12-3 or TRBV12-4; TRBD2 aligns across 7 bases. With 6 bases clipped from V and 3 bases from J, the junction kept 8 bases outside the gene matches. The CDR3 spans 15 residues. The CDR3 DNA reads as TGTGCCAGCAGCCCCCGGACTAGAGGCTACAATGAGCAGTTCTTC. Amino acid sequence: CASSPRTRGYNEQFF.

This clonotype appeared many times. V and J are TRBV20-1 and TRBJ1-5, with unresolved D. Trimming shortened V by 0 bases and J by 12 bases, and 9 bases separated the two germline ends. Looked up from germline, CDR1 is DFQATT and CDR2 is SNEGSKA (reference sequence). This CDR3 is 11 amino acids long. CDR3 protein: CSARDLANQHF. Written as DNA, the CDR3 is TGCAGTGCTAGAGATTTGGCCAACCAGCATTTT.

The CDR3 DNA reads as TGTGCCAGCAGTCTCTTAGCGGGGGCCCGGGAGACCCAGTACTTC. This encodes CASSLLAGARETQYF. V usage is TRBV27 and J usage is TRBJ2-5, with TRBD2 matching 9 bases. Germline CDR1 MNHEY, CDR2 SMNVEV (reference sequence). The trim removed 5 bases at V and 5 bases at J, leaving 9 bases unmatched. The CDR3 runs to 15 residues.

This clonotype was observed many times. An end of the junction does not agree with germline; a read error may underlie this. The chain has TRBV15 and TRBJ1-5; D remains unclear. Germline CDR1 LNHNV, CDR2 YYDKDF (reference sequence). CDR3 length equals 12 residues. In DNA, the CDR3 is TGTGCCACCAGGGCAGAGAATCAGCCCCAGAATTTT. Encoded protein: CATRAENQPQNF.

This clonotype was observed many times. This chain joins TRBV6-5 and TRBJ1-2; D might be TRBD1 (5 bases). The CDR3 contains 14 residues. With 4 bases removed from V and 7 bases from J, the gap between germline ends came to 16 bases. Germline-derived CDR1 and CDR2 are MNHEY and SVGAGI. CDR3: CASSSRGGGIGYTF. The CDR3 DNA is TGTGCCAGCAGTTCAAGGGGTGGGGGGATTGGCTACACCTTC.

As to this clonotype: A junction end diverges from the germline sequence, so it may reflect a read error. The chain combines TRBV4-1 with TRBJ1-6, with 7 positions matching TRBD1. The CDR3 loop spans 15 amino acids. Germline V CDR1 and CDR2: MGHRA, YSYEKL. CDR3 residues: CASSHRDSNNSPLNF. In nucleotides, the CDR3 is TGCGCCAGCAGCCACCGGGACAGCAATAATTCACCCCTCAACTTT.

The V and J genes are TRBV11-2 and TRBJ2-2; 7 nucleotides align to TRBD1. The trim removed 3 bases at V and 6 bases at J, leaving 7 bases unmatched. The CDR3 contains 15 residues. CDR1 SGHAT and CDR2 FQNNGV come from the germline V gene. Here the CDR3 reads CASSLDRNYAGELFF. For the CDR3, the DNA is TGTGCCAGCAGCTTGGACAGGAACTATGCCGGGGAGCTGTTTTTT.

This clonotype was observed a few times. The rearrangement uses TRBV5-1 and TRBJ1-2, with 9 positions matching TRBD1. The CDR3 is 13 amino acids. Per germline, CDR1 SGHRS and CDR2 YFSETQ. Trimming took 4 bases from V and 8 from J; bases not matched to a gene: 6. The CDR3 spells CASSTGQGQGYTF. In nucleotides, the CDR3 is TGCGCCAGCAGCACGGGACAGGGTCAAGGCTACACCTTC.

V is TRBV4-1 and J is TRBJ2-5; D possibly corresponds to TRBD2 (5 bases). Germline-derived CDR1 and CDR2 are MGHRA and YSYEKL. This CDR3 is 13 amino acids long. Trimming removed 1 base from V and 8 bases from J, with 11 bases in between. The CDR3 is CASSQVPRETQYF. The DNA for the CDR3 is TGCGCCAGCAGCCAAGTGCCCCGGGAAACCCAGTACTTC.

This clonotype was counted many times. The V call is TRBV5-1, the J call TRBJ1-1, with 12 bases identical to TRBD1. Germline lookup yields CDR1 SGHRS and CDR2 YFSETQ. The CDR3 is made up of 17 amino acids. V dropped 1 base and J dropped 3; count of bases not matched to a gene: 7. CDR3 coding DNA: TGCGCCAGCAGCTTGAGGGACAGGGGGCGCCCGGACACTGAAGCTTTCTTT. Translation gives CASSLRDRGRPDTEAFF. Using reference TRBV5-1 and TRBJ1-1 for the parts outside the CDR3, the full variable domain is KAGVTQTPRYLIKTRGQQVTLSCSPISGHRSVSWYQQTPGQGLQFLFEYFSETQRNKGNFPGRFSGRQFSNSRSEMNVSTLELGDSALYLCASSLRDRGRPDTEAFFGQGTRLTVV.

This clonotype showed up many times. CDR3 region: CASSLVFLDSGTEAFF. The CDR3, as DNA: TGTGCCAGCAGCTTAGTGTTCTTGGACAGCGGCACTGAAGCTTTCTTT. The chain is built from TRBV7-2 and TRBJ1-1; maybe TRBD1 (6 bases). The germline V gene has CDR1 SGHTA and CDR2 FQGNSA. The V gene lost 1 base and the J gene lost 4 bases, with 16 bases spanning the gap. The CDR3 loop spans 16 amino acids.

This clonotype was counted ten times or more. The chain couples TRBV6-5 to TRBJ1-1; 9 nucleotides agree with TRBD1. Germline V gene data show CDR1 as MNHEY and CDR2 as SVGAGI. J gave up 6 bases and V 0 bases, and 5 bases lay outside the gene matches. There are 15 residues in the CDR3. The DNA for the CDR3 is TGTGCCAGCAGTTACTCGACAGGGGGATTGGCTGAAGCTTTCTTT. Its protein is CASSYSTGGLAEAFF.

This clonotype was counted at least ten times. The V and J genes are TRBV7-9 and TRBJ2-2; unclear D gene. The length of the CDR3 is 13 residues. Deletions cut 5 bases from V and 13 bases from J, with 17 bases between. In germline, CDR1 is SEHNR, CDR2 FQNEAQ (reference sequence). CDR3 residues: CASSHAVKAGLFF. Here the CDR3 DNA reads TGTGCCAGCAGCCATGCGGTCAAGGCCGGGCTGTTTTTT.

This clonotype was detected many times. This chain links TRBV6-5 with TRBJ2-3; 11 nucleotides line up with TRBD2. The CDR3 is 16 residues long. J was trimmed by 6 bases and V by 2 bases; bases with no gene match: 7. CDR1 and CDR2 from the germline V gene are MNHEY and SVGAGI. CDR3 DNA: TGTGCCAGCAGTTACACCCCCGGGACTAGCGGCGATACGCAGTATTTT. It is translated as CASSYTPGTSGDTQYF.

This clonotype has ten or more counts. V is TRBV29-1 and J is TRBJ1-2, with D perhaps matching TRBD1 (5 bases). The length of the CDR3 is 14 residues. Trimming stripped 4 bases from V and 7 bases from J, with 19 bases between. Per the germline V gene, CDR1 is SQVTM and CDR2 is ANQGSEA. For the CDR3, the DNA is TGCAGCGTTGGCCTGGGGCAAATGGGGGGTGGCTACACCTTC. It encodes CSVGLGQMGGGYTF. The whole variable domain, remainder taken from reference TRBV29-1 and TRBJ1-2, is SAVISQKPSRDICQRGTSLTIQCQVDSQVTMMFWYRQQPGQSLTLIATANQGSEATYESGFVIDKFPISRPNLTFSTLTVSNMSPEDSSIYLCSVGLGQMGGGYTFGSGTRLTVV.